What follows are 23 T cell receptor beta chains derived from one specimen sequenced in a study of cytomegalovirus exposure and HLA in healthy donors. Both 60 Vbeta primers and 13 Jbeta primers went into the PCR. TCRdb keeps only in-frame clones here, not all; method: immunoSEQ multiplex PCR. The data show roughly 200,000 clones, 80% seen once. Sample: PBMCs. The origin of the receptors is a boy younger than 18 in good health and CMV-seronegative.

The chain carries TRBV14 and TRBJ1-2, with 9 bases aligning to TRBD1. With V trimmed by 5 bases and J by 6 bases, 4 bases remained unmatched. This CDR3 region has 13 residues. The germline gives CDR1 SGHDN, CDR2 FVKESK. The CDR3 DNA reads TGTGCCAGCAGCGTACAGGGGGCGCATGGCTACACCTTC. It codes for CASSVQGAHGYTF.

This chain links TRBV29-1 with TRBJ1-1, with TRBD1 matching 8 bases. There are 14 residues in the CDR3. V shed 5 bases and J 4 bases; nucleotides not matched to a gene: 9. The germline V gene encodes CDR1 SQVTM and CDR2 ANQGSEA. CDR3 in amino acids: CSVSQDRGGTEAFF. The DNA for the CDR3 is TGCAGCGTTTCCCAAGACAGGGGCGGCACTGAAGCTTTCTTT.

As regards this clone: This sample includes further DNA sequences coding for the same CDR3. The rearrangement joins TRBV7-3 to TRBJ1-1; D unclear. Germline values: CDR1 SGHTA, CDR2 FQGTGA. This CDR3 is built from 13 residues. The ends were cut back, 5 bases at V and 1 base at J, with 8 bases in the middle. CDR3 bases: TGTGCCAGCAGCCCGCGAGAGAACACTGAAGCTTTCTTT. Translation: CASSPRENTEAFF.

The chain is built from TRBV7-2 and TRBJ2-2; 9 bases fit TRBD2. Germline V gene lookup returns CDR1 SGHTA and CDR2 FQGNSA. The J segment lost 7 bases and the V segment lost 1 base, leaving 10 bases of the junction unmatched. The CDR3 has 17 residues. The CDR3 DNA sequence: TGTGCCAGCAGCTTAGACGCGGGAGGGGTTCGGATCGGGGAGCTGTTTTTT. This codes for CASSLDAGGVRIGELFF.

The V and J genes are TRBV27 and TRBJ1-4; D possibly corresponds to TRBD1 (6 bases). Germline V gives CDR1 MNHEY, CDR2 SMNVEV (reference sequence). The CDR3 has 16 residues. Trimming took off 4 bases at V and 0 bases at J, with 12 bases between the two ends. The CDR3 nucleotides read TGTGCCAGCAGTTCCTATGGGACACCAACTAATGAAAAACTGTTTTTT. Its protein product is CASSSYGTPTNEKLFF.

The rearrangement links TRBV6-6 to TRBJ2-7; TRBD1 agrees at 7 bases. Germline V lookup: CDR1 MNHNY, CDR2 SVGAGI (reference sequence). The V segment lost 6 bases and the J segment 0 bases; nucleotides outside the gene matches: 8. This CDR3 is built from 15 residues. CDR3 nucleotides: TGTGCCAGCAGAACGGGACAGTGGAGCTCCTACGAGCAGTACTTC. It translates to CASRTGQWSSYEQYF.

Remarks on this clone: The same CDR3 also results from other DNA sequences found in this sample. This rearrangement joins TRBV7-9 to TRBJ2-7; 8 bases are a match to TRBD1. V was clipped by 5 bases and J by 2 bases; unmatched bases: 5. CDR3 length: 14 amino acids. Germline CDR1 and CDR2: SEHNR and FQNEAQ (reference sequence). The chain's CDR3 is CASSESQGAYEQYF. DNA of the CDR3: TGTGCCAGCAGCGAATCACAGGGGGCCTACGAGCAGTACTTC. Supplemented by reference TRBV7-9 and TRBJ2-7, the full variable domain reads DTGVSQNPRHKITKRGQNVTFRCDPISEHNRLYWYRQTLGQGPEFLTYFQNEAQLEKSRLLSDRFSAERPKGSFSTLEIQRTEQGDSAMYLCASSESQGAYEQYFGPGTRLTVT.

V usage is TRBV9 and J usage is TRBJ1-5; D might be TRBD1 (6 bases). Deletions cut 0 bases from V and 4 bases from J, with 11 bases between. CDR1 is SGDLS, CDR2 YYNGEE, per germline. This CDR3 has 15 residues. CDR3 nucleotides: TGTGCCAGCAGCGTAGAGGCAGGGGATAATCAGCCCCAGCATTTT. This sequence encodes CASSVEAGDNQPQHF. The whole variable domain, filled in from reference TRBV9 and TRBJ1-5, reads DSGVTQTPKHLITATGQRVTLRCSPRSGDLSVYWYQQSLDQGLQFLIQYYNGEERAKGNILERFSAQQFPDLHSELNLSSLELGDSALYFCASSVEAGDNQPQHFGDGTRLSIL.

V and J are TRBV4-1 and TRBJ1-4; D remains unclear. The CDR3 spans 14 residues. With 1 base removed from V and 4 bases from J, the gap between germline ends came to 7 bases. CDR1 and CDR2 from the germline V gene are MGHRA and YSYEKL. In DNA, the CDR3 is TGCGCCAGCAGCCAAGTAGGGAGTAATGAAAAACTGTTTTTT. Translation gives CASSQVGSNEKLFF.

The genes are TRBV7-2 and TRBJ1-2; 9 nucleotides match TRBD1. Germline assignment: CDR1 SGHTA and CDR2 FQGNSA. Unmatched junction bases numbered 4, after V lost 3 bases and J lost 8 bases. CDR3 size: 13 residues. CDR3 residues: CASSLTGGEGYTF. CDR3 sequence (DNA): TGTGCCAGCAGCTTGACAGGGGGAGAAGGCTACACCTTC. The whole variable domain, remainder taken from reference TRBV7-2 and TRBJ1-2, is GAGVSQSPSNKVTEKGKDVELRCDPISGHTALYWYRQSLGQGLEFLIYFQGNSAPDKSGLPSDRFSAERTGGSVSTLTIQRTQQEDSAVYLCASSLTGGEGYTFGSGTRLTVV.

This rearrangement joins TRBV5-6 to TRBJ2-1, with D perhaps TRBD2 (6 bases). Germline V lookup: CDR1 SGHDT, CDR2 YYEEEE. This CDR3 is built from 17 residues. V dropped 1 base and J dropped 0 bases, with 14 bases sitting between them. The DNA for the CDR3 is TGTGCCAGCAGCTTGCCTAGCGCCTGGAGCTCCTACAATGAGCAGTTCTTC. Protein product: CASSLPSAWSSYNEQFF. The full variable domain, rest sourced from reference TRBV5-6 and TRBJ2-1, is DAGVTQSPTHLIKTRGQQVTLRCSPKSGHDTVSWYQQALGQGPQFIFQYYEEEERQRGNFPDRFSGHQFPNYSSELNVNALLLGDSALYLCASSLPSAWSSYNEQFFGPGTRLTVL.

The rearrangement joins TRBV5-4 to TRBJ2-7; D might be TRBD2 (6 bases). CDR1 SGHNT and CDR2 YYREEE come from the germline V gene (reference sequence). The CDR3 consists of 13 residues. V lost 3 bases, J lost 1 base, and 8 bases lay in between. Written as DNA, the CDR3 is TGTGCCAGCAGCTCCGGGACTTCCTACGAGCAGTACTTC. Amino acid sequence: CASSSGTSYEQYF. The whole variable domain, filled in from reference TRBV5-4 and TRBJ2-7, reads ETGVTQSPTHLIKTRGQQVTLRCSSQSGHNTVSWYQQALGQGPQFIFQYYREEENGRGNFPPRFSGLQFPNYSSELNVNALELDDSALYLCASSSGTSYEQYFGPGTRLTVT.

The chain combines TRBV4-2 with TRBJ2-4; 12 nucleotides agree with TRBD2. The CDR3 totals 19 residues. After removal of 2 bases from V and 3 bases from J, the junction contained 11 bases not matched to a gene. Per germline, CDR1 LGHNA and CDR2 YNFKEQ. The DNA for the CDR3 is TGTGCCAGCAGCCAAAGTTCGACTAGCGGGAGAAGGGTCAAAAACATTCAGTACTTC. It yields the protein CASSQSSTSGRRVKNIQYF.

This clone was observed a few times. The chain employs TRBV7-9 and TRBJ2-5; 7 positions match TRBD1. V lost 2 bases to trimming and J lost 2 bases; unmatched junction nucleotides: 2. CDR1 SEHNR and CDR2 FQNEAQ come from the germline V gene (reference sequence). The CDR3 length is 14 residues. In DNA form, the CDR3 reads TGTGCCAGCAGCTTAAACAGGGGACAAGAGACCCAGTACTTC. Translated, it gives CASSLNRGQETQYF.

V gene TRBV5-5 combines with J gene TRBJ1-2, with 8 bases fitting TRBD1. Unmatched junction bases numbered 7, after V lost 4 bases and J lost 2 bases. There are 15 residues in the CDR3. Germline CDR1 SGHKS, CDR2 YYEKEE (reference sequence). In DNA, the CDR3 is TGTGCCAGCAGCCCCTGGGACAGGCAAAACTATGGCTACACCTTC. Amino acid sequence: CASSPWDRQNYGYTF.

This sequence joins TRBV5-8 and TRBJ1-5; 7 bases are shared with TRBD1. V trimming: 2 bases; J trimming: 10 bases; junction bases outside the gene matches: 15. Germline loops: CDR1 SGHTS, CDR2 YDEGEE. This CDR3 is built from 16 residues. This CDR3 is CASSFGNWGQMSPQHF. The CDR3 DNA is TGTGCCAGCAGCTTTGGCAATTGGGGACAGATGTCTCCCCAGCATTTT. The whole variable domain, remainder taken from reference TRBV5-8 and TRBJ1-5, is EAGVTQSPTHLIKTRGQQATLRCSPISGHTSVYWYQQALGLGLQFLLWYDEGEERNRGNFPPRFSGRQFPNYSSELNVNALELEDSALYLCASSFGNWGQMSPQHFGDGTRLSIL.

CDR3 nucleotide sequence: TGTGCCTGGAGTGGCCAGCTAGCGGCGAGCACAGATACGCAGTATTTT. Translating gives CAWSGQLAASTDTQYF. The chain joins TRBV30 to TRBJ2-3, with 7 nucleotides matching TRBD2. Germline assignment: CDR1 GTSNPN and CDR2 SVGIG (reference sequence). The CDR3 extends over 16 amino acids. Trimming at V came to 1 base and at J to 0 bases, leaving 7 bases not matched to a gene.

The rearrangement joins TRBV7-8 to TRBJ1-1, with D unclear. There are 14 residues in the CDR3. V lost 8 bases to trimming and J lost 4 bases, with 17 bases between them. The germline V gene encodes CDR1 SGHVS and CDR2 FQNEAQ. The CDR3 nucleotides read TGTGCCAGCCGGGCTTGGGAGGAGAGCACTGAAGCTTTCTTT. It specifies CASRAWEESTEAFF.

The chain links TRBV19 to TRBJ1-2; 9 nucleotides line up with TRBD1. The length of the CDR3 is 13 residues. The germline V gene encodes CDR1 LNHDA and CDR2 SQIVND (reference sequence). V shed 4 bases and J 5 bases; nucleotides not matched to a gene: 2. CDR3 nucleotide sequence: TGTGCCAGTAGTAATGACAGGGGGTATGGCTACACCTTC. Residues: CASSNDRGYGYTF.

The genes are TRBV5-4 and TRBJ1-2; D may be TRBD1 (6 bases). The germline CDR1 and CDR2 sequences are SGHNT and YYREEE (reference sequence). The CDR3 runs 13 residues. V was shortened by 0 bases and J by 7 bases, with 10 bases between the two germline ends. The CDR3 is CASSLGSGVGYTF. DNA of the CDR3: TGTGCCAGCAGCTTGGGGTCAGGGGTTGGCTACACCTTC.

This chain joins TRBV11-3 and TRBJ1-1; perhaps TRBD1 as D (6 bases). Trimming cost V 2 bases and J 0 bases, with 7 bases left between them. Germline V lookup: CDR1 SGHNT, CDR2 YENEEA. The CDR3 length is 14 residues. CDR3 loop: CASSLRDMNTEAFF. The CDR3 DNA follows: TGTGCCAGCAGCTTAAGGGACATGAACACTGAAGCTTTCTTT. The full variable domain, with the rest looked up from reference TRBV11-3 and TRBJ1-1, is EAGVVQSPRYKIIEKKQPVAFWCNPISGHNTLYWYLQNLGQGPELLIRYENEEAVDDSQLPKDRFSAERLKGVDSTLKIQPAELGDSAVYLCASSLRDMNTEAFFGQGTRLTVV.

This sequence joins TRBV7-2 and TRBJ1-5; D call uncertain. Trimming stripped 5 bases from V and 2 bases from J, with 13 bases between. Germline V gives CDR1 SGHTA, CDR2 FQGNSA. This CDR3 region has 15 residues. This CDR3 reads CASSPAQKGNQPQHF. The CDR3 nucleotides are TGTGCCAGCAGCCCAGCACAGAAAGGCAATCAGCCCCAGCATTTT.

V usage is TRBV4-3 and J usage is TRBJ1-4; a weak D match, TRBD1 (5 bases). V lost 1 base, J lost 7 bases, and 13 bases lay in between. Germline-derived CDR1 and CDR2 are LGHNA and YSLEER. This CDR3 has 15 amino acids. The DNA for the CDR3 is TGCGCCAGCAGCCAAGTCGTACAGGCGTCTGAAAAACTGTTTTTT. Its protein is CASSQVVQASEKLFF.